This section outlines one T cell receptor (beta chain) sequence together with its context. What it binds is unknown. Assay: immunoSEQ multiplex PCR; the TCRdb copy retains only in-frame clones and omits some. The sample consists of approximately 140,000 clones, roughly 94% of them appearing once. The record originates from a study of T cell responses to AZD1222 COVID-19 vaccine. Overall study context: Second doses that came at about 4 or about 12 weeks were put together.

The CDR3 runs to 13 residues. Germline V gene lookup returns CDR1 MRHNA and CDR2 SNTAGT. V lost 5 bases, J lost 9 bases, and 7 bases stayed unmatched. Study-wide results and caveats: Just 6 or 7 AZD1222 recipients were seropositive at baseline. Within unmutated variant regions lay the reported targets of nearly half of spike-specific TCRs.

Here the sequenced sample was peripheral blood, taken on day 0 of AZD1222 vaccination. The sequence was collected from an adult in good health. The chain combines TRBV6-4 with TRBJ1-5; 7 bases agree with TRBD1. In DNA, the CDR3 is TGTGCCAGCAGTCCCACAGGGGAGGCGCCCCAGCATTTT. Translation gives CASSPTGEAPQHF.